A single TCR beta chain is shown here with its context. The data are from a study of Ad26.COV2.S vaccination and SARS-CoV-2 variants. The CDR3 totals 17 residues. Germline CDR1 and CDR2: SEHNR and FQNEAQ (reference sequence). V lost 5 bases and J lost 1, with 20 bases in between. Sample treatment: around 19 received Ad26.COV2.S at low or high dose, single or two shots; 5 received placebo; per-sample allocation not given. Sampling took place 63 days after the first vaccine or placebo injection. The assay was immunoSEQ multiplex PCR, and TCRdb's table has in-frame clones only and misses some. The data contain about 680,000 clones, 89% of them seen just once; the ten biggest clones take up 1.5%.

This chain uses TRBV7-9 with TRBJ1-1; weak D call: TRBD1 (6 bases). The sequence derives from a person aged 18-65 years who received the Ad26.COV2.S COVID-19 vaccine or a placebo. Sample: peripheral blood, taken in a trial of Ad26.COV2.S vaccine versus placebo. The CDR3 nucleotides read TGTGCCAGCAGCCGCCCGGCTTGGGGGGCTAAGAACACTGAAGCTTTCTTT. Translation: CASSRPAWGAKNTEAFF. The variable domain in full, with the rest retrieved from reference TRBV7-9 and TRBJ1-1, is DTGVSQNPRHKITKRGQNVTFRCDPISEHNRLYWYRQTLGQGPEFLTYFQNEAQLEKSRLLSDRFSAERPKGSFSTLEIQRTEQGDSAMYLCASSRPAWGAKNTEAFFGQGTRLTVV.